The rows below give T cell receptor beta chains drawn from one sample of a study of OX40 agonist ivuxolimab in advanced cancers. Sequencing was performed with immunoSEQ multiplex PCR; in TCRdb, only in-frame clones are kept and a portion is missing. The repertoire consists of about 28,000 clones, with approximately 86% occurring once and the leading ten covering 28%. Sequenced here: CD4+ or CD8+ T cells sorted from blood, sampled in a trial of the OX40 agonist ivuxolimab. The receptors stem from an adult with an advanced solid tumor such as melanoma, head and neck, liver or kidney cancer. CDR3s include the opening cysteine and the closing phenylalanine or tryptophan. Fields, in order: V gene, J gene, clone size, D gene, CDR3 DNA, CDR3 protein. The D gene is left open where the match is weak. The size of a clone is reported for some rows only, either as once, few or many, or as a class for expanded clones.

V gene: TRBV7-2; J gene: TRBJ2-7; clone size: NA; D gene: NA; CDR3 DNA: TGTGCCAGCAGCTGGCCACTCGTCGCCCCCTACGAGCAGTACTTC; CDR3 protein: CASSWPLVAPYEQYF
V gene: TRBV5-4; J gene: TRBJ2-3; clone size: NA; D gene: TRBD1; CDR3 DNA: TGTGCCAGCAGCTTGGCACAGGGGTCCGATACGCAGTATTTT; CDR3 protein: CASSLAQGSDTQYF
V gene: TRBV6-5; J gene: TRBJ1-1; clone size: NA; D gene: TRBD1; CDR3 DNA: TGTGCCAGCAGTGTACAGGGGGCTGAAGCTTTCTTT; CDR3 protein: CASSVQGAEAFF
V gene: TRBV9; J gene: TRBJ1-1; clone size: NA; D gene: TRBD1; CDR3 DNA: TGTGCCAGCAGCGCCCGACAGGGGGAGCGCACTGAAGCTTTCTTT; CDR3 protein: CASSARQGERTEAFF
V gene: TRBV7-2; J gene: TRBJ2-7; clone size: NA; D gene: NA; CDR3 DNA: TGTGCCAGCAGCCTACCCGGGGCAGTCTCCTACGAGCAGTACTTC; CDR3 protein: CASSLPGAVSYEQYF
V gene: TRBV4-1; J gene: TRBJ2-1; clone size: NA; D gene: NA; CDR3 DNA: TGCGCCAGCAGCCAAGAGGAGGGAGGCAATGAGCAGTTCTTC; CDR3 protein: CASSQEEGGNEQFF
V gene: TRBV4-1; J gene: TRBJ1-1; clone size: NA; D gene: NA; CDR3 DNA: TGCGCCAGCAGCCAAGATCCCGTCTCTGGGTATGACACTGAAGCTTTCTTT; CDR3 protein: CASSQDPVSGYDTEAFF
V gene: TRBV27; J gene: TRBJ2-3; clone size: NA; D gene: TRBD2; CDR3 DNA: TGTGCCAGCAGTTTTAGCGGGGAAACAGATACGCAGTATTTT; CDR3 protein: CASSFSGETDTQYF
V gene: TRBV2; J gene: TRBJ1-6; clone size: once; D gene: TRBD1; CDR3 DNA: TGTGCCAGCAGAGGGGGACAGGGCCCCTATAATTCACCCCTCCACTTT; CDR3 protein: CASRGGQGPYNSPLHF
V gene: TRBV7-6; J gene: TRBJ2-1; clone size: NA; D gene: NA; CDR3 DNA: TGTGCCAGCAGCTTAGGGTTCCAGGGGATTTGGGACAATGAGCAGTTCTTC; CDR3 protein: CASSLGFQGIWDNEQFF